This T cell receptor (beta chain) derives from a study of cytomegalovirus exposure and HLA in healthy donors. Per germline, CDR1 SGHRS and CDR2 YFSETQ. This CDR3 contains 15 residues. Trimming left V 0 bases short and J 1 base short, with 11 bases between. Study-wide results and caveats: Among the CMV-associated chains, a few were confirmed in vitro as specific for CMV antigens. The study listed roughly 150 cytomegalovirus-associated TCR beta chains.

Only a few counts were recorded for this clone. Its antigen is currently unknown. This CDR3 is also generated by other DNA sequences in the sample. A multiplex PCR was run with 60 Vbeta primers and 13 Jbeta primers. Produced via immunoSEQ multiplex PCR; TCRdb's table is partial and in-frame only. The sample contains roughly 180,000 clones, around 77% of which appear only once. The origin of this receptor is a woman aged 30 to 39 in good health and CMV-seronegative. The chain employs TRBV5-1 and TRBJ2-7; TRBD1 is a possible D gene (5 bases). Specimen: PBMCs. The CDR3 sequence: CASSLGQGFSYEQYF. The CDR3 DNA reads TGCGCCAGCAGCTTGGGGCAGGGCTTTTCCTACGAGCAGTACTTC.